Following are 5 T cell receptor beta chains from one sample sequenced in a study of T-cell memory formation after mild COVID-19. In TCRdb, the 5' RACE reads were re-called with MiXCR into one record per CDR3 protein. The repertoire holds about 190,000 distinct CDR3 sequences, with over 9.5% as singletons. The sequencing sample was made of PBMCs or a T cell subset sorted from them (not recorded which). All receptors derive from a man younger than 35 who had mild COVID-19 (a few samples of this study predate the infection). Cell type and time point are not known.

This clonotype was observed a few times. This chain uses TRBV28 with TRBJ2-2; 8 positions match TRBD1. The V segment lost 6 bases and the J segment 3 bases; nucleotides outside the gene matches: 6. Germline V CDR1 and CDR2: MDHEN, SYDVKM. The CDR3 totals 15 residues. CDR3 coding DNA: TGTGCCAGCAGGAGTCCAGGGGGCGACACCGGGGAGCTGTTTTTT. It codes for CASRSPGGDTGELFF.

This clonotype was seen repeatedly, ten times or more. The CDR3 protein is CASSLAAGRVNTEAFF. The CDR3 DNA reads TGTGCCAGCAGCTTAGCGGCAGGGCGGGTGAACACTGAAGCTTTCTTT. The V gene is TRBV7-9, the J gene TRBJ1-1, with D possibly TRBD1 on 5 matching bases. CDR3 length: 16 amino acids. The V end was cut by 0 bases, the J end by 0 bases, with 11 bases between. Germline-derived CDR1 and CDR2 are SEHNR and FQNEAQ (reference sequence).

This clonotype was seen more than once but under ten times. This chain joins TRBV5-1 and TRBJ1-1; a possible D gene is TRBD1 (5 bases). Trimming left V 5 bases short and J 4 bases short, with 15 bases between. Germline V gene lookup returns CDR1 SGHRS and CDR2 YFSETQ. This CDR3 comprises 14 residues. The DNA of the CDR3 is TGCGCCAGCAGGGAGGGGTCGGCGACCACTGAAGCTTTCTTT. Residues: CASREGSATTEAFF.

This clonotype has only a few counts. The chain uses TRBV10-3 and TRBJ1-6; 7 positions match TRBD1. The CDR3 totals 15 residues. Losses at the gene ends were 6 bases for V and 7 bases for J; bases not matched to a gene: 9. CDR1 ENHRY and CDR2 SYGVKD come from the germline V gene. The CDR3: CAIRSPGQTNSPLHF. The CDR3 coding sequence is TGTGCCATCAGGTCTCCGGGACAGACCAATTCACCCCTCCACTTT.

The rearrangement uses TRBV7-2 and TRBJ2-3, with 7 positions matching TRBD1. V was clipped by 1 base and J by 1 base; unmatched bases: 5. Germline CDR1 and CDR2: SGHTA and FQGNSA. This CDR3 has 16 amino acids. In DNA, the CDR3 is TGTGCCAGCAGCTTAGGAACAGGGGCGGGCACAGATACGCAGTATTTT. The encoded protein is CASSLGTGAGTDTQYF.